Listed below are T cell receptor beta chains from one sample, sequenced in a study of T cells in Graves' hyperthyroidism and ophthalmopathy. MiXCR was run by TCRdb on the multiplex PCR reads, yielding one entry per CDR3 protein. The data contain around 420,000 distinct CDR3 sequences, more than 15% of them singletons. Sequences were obtained from blood. The source of these receptors is a woman younger than 30 with Graves' hyperthyroidism. Both conserved end residues are trimmed from each CDR3.

J: TRBJ2-1; V: TRBV6-2/TRBV6-3; CDR3: ASKPLKAGGLYNERF
J: TRBJ2-7; V: TRBV11-3; CDR3: ASSLEGQDYEQY
J: TRBJ1-4; V: TRBV6-1; CDR3: ASAPGTGAFEKLF
J: TRBJ2-3; V: TRBV20-1; CDR3: SATPGPRYQDGTQY
J: TRBJ1-5; V: TRBV12-3/TRBV12-4; CDR3: ASSLVAGGYQPQH
J: TRBJ1-6; V: TRBV2; CDR3: ATGAAHSPLH
J: TRBJ2-2; V: TRBV6-2/TRBV6-3; CDR3: ASAQAAYTGELF
J: TRBJ2-3; V: TRBV29-1; CDR3: SVESGGPLGTDTQY
J: TRBJ2-7; V: TRBV7-2; CDR3: ASSLTSGTDYYEQY
J: TRBJ2-1; V: TRBV11-2; CDR3: ASTTPGSYNEQF
J: TRBJ1-2; V: TRBV15; CDR3: ATSSHRGVGA
J: TRBJ2-1; V: TRBV3-1; CDR3: ASSSPYVNEQF
J: TRBJ1-2; V: TRBV19; CDR3: ASSPSLRPPYNYGYT
J: TRBJ2-1; V: TRBV20-1; CDR3: SARAPGNEQF
J: TRBJ1-1; V: TRBV7-9; CDR3: ASSLERELGTEAF
J: TRBJ2-7; V: TRBV4-1; CDR3: ASSQVSLSAGGEQY
J: TRBJ2-7; V: TRBV27; CDR3: ASSLYGREWSYEQY
J: TRBJ1-1; V: TRBV19; CDR3: ASEGYAEAF
J: TRBJ1-5; V: TRBV20-1; CDR3: SARGGFGNQPQH
J: TRBJ1-2; V: TRBV27; CDR3: ASSLGLDTADGYGYT
J: TRBJ2-3; V: TRBV29-1; CDR3: SGQGNTDTQY
J: TRBJ2-2; V: TRBV19; CDR3: ASSSATWELF